This T cell receptor (beta chain) comes out of a study of cytomegalovirus exposure and HLA in healthy donors. Study outcomes and limitations: Rates of TCR association differed by HLA locus in a later analysis, with DRB1 highest and HLA-C lowest. Later analysis demonstrated an association between a missense DCLRE1C variant and TCR beta V- and J-gene trimming. An analysis that was carried out later associated some 17,000 TCR beta sequences with HLA alleles at 0.05 false discovery rate.

Primers included in the PCR were 60 Vbeta and 13 Jbeta primers. Produced via immunoSEQ multiplex PCR; TCRdb's table is partial and in-frame only. The data contain about 190,000 clones, around 75% of them singletons. Comment on this clone: Its target is unknown.

Trimming took 5 bases from V and 4 from J; bases not matched to a gene: 8. Germline V gene sequence: CDR1 SGHVS, CDR2 FQNEAQ. The CDR3 extends over 15 amino acids. The sequence was collected from a woman in her fifties or sixties in good health and CMV-seronegative. The chain combines TRBV7-8 with TRBJ1-1; 9 bases agree with TRBD1. Sequencing used PBMCs. The chain's CDR3 is CASSVRQGGVTEAFF. The CDR3 nucleotides read TGTGCCAGCAGCGTACGACAGGGGGGTGTCACTGAAGCTTTCTTT. Combining the CDR3 with reference TRBV7-8 and TRBJ1-1 gives the whole variable domain GAGVSQSPRYKVAKRGQDVALRCDPISGHVSLFWYQQALGQGPEFLTYFQNEAQLDKSGLPSDRFFAERPEGSVSTLKIQRTQQEDSAVYLCASSVRQGGVTEAFFGQGTRLTVV.